Described below is a single TCR beta chain sequence and its context. Its antigen is currently unknown. This record comes from a study of cytomegalovirus exposure and HLA in healthy donors. Study-wide results and caveats: As was reported, the classifier diagnosed cytomegalovirus status with high specificity and sensitivity.

The data were produced by immunoSEQ multiplex PCR, yet TCRdb's version contains in-frame clones alone and is incomplete. The top ten clones hold 1.2% of a sample with approximately 260,000 clones, approximately 86% of them seen once. The CDR3 is 19 amino acids. CDR1 LNHDA and CDR2 SQIVND come from the germline V gene (reference sequence). The junction had 14 bases not matched to a gene; V was cut back by 4 bases and J by 4 bases. The donors were part of the validation cohort, which consisted of more than 90 subjects and was separate from the first cohort of 666 subjects. The chain couples TRBV19 to TRBJ2-2; 11 positions agree with TRBD1. The sequencing sample was made of PBMCs. This receptor was taken from a woman aged 30 to 39 in good health and CMV-seropositive. The CDR3 nucleotides are TGTGCCAGTAGTAGGGCACCTTGGGACAGGGGGTCTGGCACCGGGGAGCTGTTTTTT. It is translated as CASSRAPWDRGSGTGELFF. The variable domain in full, completed from reference TRBV19 and TRBJ2-2, reads DGGITQSPKYLFRKEGQNVTLSCEQNLNHDAMYWYRQDPGQGLRLIYYSQIVNDFQKGDIAEGYSVSREKKESFPLTVTSAQKNPTAFYLCASSRAPWDRGSGTGELFFGEGSRLTVL.